The TCR beta chain under discussion was sequenced for a study of blood T cell repertoires in COVID-19. Looking at the study overall: Samples came from the United States, Italy and Spain, spanning acute and convalescent COVID-19. PBMCs, B-cell-depleted T cells, or T cells provided the cDNA or gDNA that made up the material.

The germline CDR1 and CDR2 sequences are MNHEY and SMNVEV (reference sequence). CDR3 length equals 12 residues. Trimming pared 7 bases from V and 3 bases from J, leaving 10 bases between. In the authors' workflow: Amplification from reference gene primers served as the basis for estimated nucleated cell counts. The method was immunoSEQ multiplex PCR; TCRdb's version includes in-frame clones alone and lacks a portion of them. The V and J calls and clone size were taken over from that table, and D and trimming were inferred from the DNA. Of 220,000 or so clones detected, roughly 84% appear once; the ten largest clones hold around 3.1%.

Sequencing was performed on peripheral blood. This TCR derives from a woman in her 30s who had recovered from COVID-19. The chain carries TRBV27 and TRBJ2-7, with D maybe TRBD1 (6 bases). In DNA, the CDR3 is TGTGCCAGCACTGAGGGGGTCTACGAGCAGTACTTC. Protein: CASTEGVYEQYF.